These 18 T cell receptor beta chains came from one sample sequenced in a study of cytomegalovirus exposure and HLA in healthy donors. 60 Vbeta and 13 Jbeta primers were used in PCR. Profiled with immunoSEQ multiplex PCR; TCRdb holds only in-frame clones, not every one. The top ten hold around a fifth of the sample, which has 74,000 or so clones, roughly three quarters seen once. The source material was PBMCs. Receptors were obtained from a woman aged 40-49 years in good health and CMV-seropositive.

This clone has more than one count but fewer than ten. The chain employs TRBV30 and TRBJ2-3; perhaps TRBD2 as D (6 bases). The CDR3 has 13 amino acids. V lost 4 bases and J lost 6, with 14 bases in between. The germline V gene encodes CDR1 GTSNPN and CDR2 SVGIG (reference sequence). The CDR3 sequence is CAWTGRRDDTQYF. DNA for the CDR3: TGTGCCTGGACGGGGCGGAGGGACGATACGCAGTATTTT. Looking up the rest from reference TRBV30 and TRBJ2-3 gives the full variable domain: SQTIHQWPATLVQPVGSPLSLECTVEGTSNPNLYWYRQAAGRGLQLLFYSVGIGQISSEVPQNLSASRPQDRQFILSSKKLLLSDSGFYLCAWTGRRDDTQYFGPGTRLTVL.

The V and J genes are TRBV7-9 and TRBJ1-1; D is undetermined. The CDR3 is 14 residues long. Germline lookup yields CDR1 SEHNR and CDR2 FQNEAQ (reference sequence). V dropped 3 bases and J dropped 1 base, with 9 bases sitting between them. CDR3 nucleotides: TGTGCCAGCAGCTTTGGCAGGAAGAACACTGAAGCTTTCTTT. Translating gives CASSFGRKNTEAFF.

V gene TRBV6-1 combines with J gene TRBJ2-5; TRBD1 agrees at 8 bases. Germline loops: CDR1 MNHNS, CDR2 SASEGT. The CDR3 spans 15 residues. V was pared by 1 base and J by 7 bases, with 8 bases of the junction left unmatched. CDR3 sequence: CASSEGWDRLGTQYF. The CDR3 DNA reads as TGTGCCAGCAGTGAAGGGTGGGACAGGCTGGGGACCCAGTACTTC.

J is TRBJ1-5 and V is TRBV15; D may be TRBD1 (6 bases). Germline CDR1 reads LNHNV; CDR2 reads YYDKDF (reference sequence). With 0 bases removed from V and 5 bases from J, the gap between germline ends came to 11 bases. The CDR3 runs to 15 residues. The CDR3 loop reads CATSRDSGGHQPQHF. DNA of the CDR3: TGTGCCACCAGCAGAGATTCGGGGGGCCATCAGCCCCAGCATTTT.

The chain is built from TRBV13 and TRBJ2-1, with 8 bases lining up with TRBD1. CDR1 and CDR2 from the germline V gene are PRHDT and FYEKMQ (reference sequence). Losses at the gene ends were 1 base for V and 6 bases for J; bases not matched to a gene: 5. The CDR3 contains 15 residues. The CDR3 nucleotides are TGTGCCAGCAGCTTAGCAGGGGGCTATCCCAATGAGCAGTTCTTC. It yields the protein CASSLAGGYPNEQFF.

J is TRBJ2-1 and V is TRBV5-1; D uncertain. CDR1 is SGHRS and CDR2 is YFSETQ in the germline V gene. The CDR3 has 15 residues. Trimming shortened V by 5 bases and J by 0 bases, and 12 bases separated the two germline ends. CDR3 protein: CASRILMSSYNEQFF. In nucleotides, the CDR3 is TGCGCCAGCAGGATCCTCATGAGCTCCTACAATGAGCAGTTCTTC.

The table lists this clone with a few counts. The V gene is TRBV29-1, the J gene TRBJ2-6; possibly TRBD1 for D (8 bases). V lost 5 bases, J lost 3 bases, and 17 bases lay in between. The germline V gene has CDR1 SQVTM and CDR2 ANQGSEA. The CDR3 spans 16 residues. The CDR3 DNA is TGCAGCGTTCGACCAGGGGGCGGGAGTGGGGCCAACGTCCTGACTTTC. This gives the protein CSVRPGGGSGANVLTF. Looking up the rest from reference TRBV29-1 and TRBJ2-6 gives the full variable domain: SAVISQKPSRDICQRGTSLTIQCQVDSQVTMMFWYRQQPGQSLTLIATANQGSEATYESGFVIDKFPISRPNLTFSTLTVSNMSPEDSSIYLCSVRPGGGSGANVLTFGAGSRLTVL.

The rearrangement joins TRBV11-2 to TRBJ2-5; 11 bases are a match to TRBD1. The CDR3 has 16 amino acids. Per the germline V gene, CDR1 is SGHAT and CDR2 is FQNNGV. The V and J ends lost 2 bases and 4 bases, in that order; junction bases with no gene match: 6. CDR3: CASSLNGQGARETQYF. The DNA of the CDR3 is TGTGCCAGCAGCTTAAACGGACAGGGGGCTAGAGAGACCCAGTACTTC.

This clone was seen a single time. This chain links TRBV4-1 with TRBJ2-7; 11 bases match TRBD1. Trimming removed 3 bases from V and 0 bases from J; junction bases left unmatched: 13. The CDR3 runs 19 residues. From germline, CDR1 is MGHRA and CDR2 YSYEKL. In DNA form, the CDR3 reads TGCGCCAGCAGCCAGCAGACCCCGGGACAGGGGGGGAGCTCCTACGAGCAGTACTTC. Its translation is CASSQQTPGQGGSSYEQYF.

The V and J genes are TRBV6-6 and TRBJ2-2, with a tentative D call TRBD2 (5 bases). From germline, CDR1 is MNHNY and CDR2 SVGAGI (reference sequence). With 4 bases removed from V and 1 base from J, the gap between germline ends came to 13 bases. The CDR3 length is 16 residues. The CDR3 bases are TGTGCCAGCAGTTTCCCGGGGAGCAGGAACACCGGGGAGCTGTTTTTT. Translating gives CASSFPGSRNTGELFF.

The rearrangement uses TRBV30 and TRBJ2-3; tentative D call: TRBD2 (6 bases). This CDR3 contains 16 residues. Between the trimmed V and J ends, which lost 3 bases and 0 bases, there was a span of 16 bases. Germline V CDR1 and CDR2: GTSNPN, SVGIG (reference sequence). This CDR3 is CAWSRRWRGSTDTQYF. CDR3 DNA: TGTGCCTGGAGCAGGAGGTGGCGGGGTAGCACAGATACGCAGTATTTT.

The rearrangement links TRBV5-4 to TRBJ2-1; TRBD2 matches 15 bases. Germline CDR1 and CDR2: SGHNT and YYREEE (reference sequence). There are 16 residues in the CDR3. Germline trimming cut 5 bases from V and 7 bases from J; bases unmatched to any gene: 7. The CDR3 bases are TGTGCCAGCAGTGGGACTAGCGGGGGGCGTTATAATGAGCAGTTCTTC. As protein: CASSGTSGGRYNEQFF.

The chain recombines TRBV6-5 with TRBJ2-7, with 15 bases that match TRBD2. The CDR3 is 15 amino acids. V dropped 6 bases and J dropped 7; count of bases not matched to a gene: 7. CDR1 and CDR2 (germline): MNHEY, SVGAGI. Here the CDR3 DNA reads TGTGCCAGCAGATCGGGACTAGCGGGAGGCAGTGAGCAGTACTTC. Residues: CASRSGLAGGSEQYF.

V and J are TRBV15 and TRBJ1-2, with TRBD1 matching over 7 bases. The CDR3 sequence is 15 residues long. V lost 3 bases to trimming and J lost 1 base; unmatched junction nucleotides: 5. The germline CDR1 and CDR2 sequences are LNHNV and YYDKDF (reference sequence). The CDR3 spells CATSSLAGGNYGYTF. In DNA, the CDR3 is TGTGCCACCAGCAGCCTCGCAGGGGGTAACTATGGCTACACCTTC.

The chain uses TRBV6-5 and TRBJ2-7, with 7 bases that match TRBD1. The junction had 4 bases not matched to a gene; V was cut back by 0 bases and J by 2 bases. This CDR3 has 15 amino acids. Germline assignment: CDR1 MNHEY and CDR2 SVGAGI. For the CDR3, the DNA is TGTGCCAGCAGTTACTCCGGGACAGCGCCCTACGAGCAGTACTTC. Amino acid sequence: CASSYSGTAPYEQYF.

The chain joins TRBV4-2 to TRBJ1-1, with D perhaps TRBD1 (5 bases). There are 13 residues in the CDR3. V lost 1 base and J lost 4, with 7 bases in between. Germline V gives CDR1 LGHNA, CDR2 YNFKEQ. For the CDR3, the DNA is TGTGCCAGCAGCCAAGGGACACTCACTGAAGCTTTCTTT. Amino acids: CASSQGTLTEAFF.

There are a few counts of this clone. The chain carries TRBV6-1 and TRBJ1-5, with TRBD1 identical over 7 bases. Germline V CDR1 and CDR2: MNHNS, SASEGT. Trimming removed 6 bases from V and 1 base from J; junction bases left unmatched: 3. The CDR3 consists of 14 residues. CDR3 protein: CASREGASNQPQHF. The CDR3 DNA sequence: TGTGCCAGCAGGGAGGGGGCGAGCAATCAGCCCCAGCATTTT.

This chain uses TRBV27 with TRBJ1-5; TRBD1 might be the D (5 bases). CDR1 is MNHEY and CDR2 is SMNVEV in the germline V gene (reference sequence). The CDR3 is made up of 15 amino acids. V shed 2 bases and J shed 2 bases, with 10 bases lying between them. DNA for the CDR3: TGTGCCAGCAGTTTAGCTGGGGCTCGCAATCAGCCCCAGCATTTT. Residues: CASSLAGARNQPQHF.